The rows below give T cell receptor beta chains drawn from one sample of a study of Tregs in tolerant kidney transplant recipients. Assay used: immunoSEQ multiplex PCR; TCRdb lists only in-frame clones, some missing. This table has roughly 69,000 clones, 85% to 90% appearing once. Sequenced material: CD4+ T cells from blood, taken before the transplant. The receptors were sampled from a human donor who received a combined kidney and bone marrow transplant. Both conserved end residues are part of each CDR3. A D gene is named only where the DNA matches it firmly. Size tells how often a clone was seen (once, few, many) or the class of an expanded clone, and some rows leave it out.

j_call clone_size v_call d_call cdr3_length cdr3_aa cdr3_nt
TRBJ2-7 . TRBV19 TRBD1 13 CASRTFTGVEQYF TGTGCCAGTAGAACCTTCACAGGGGTCGAGCAGTACTTC
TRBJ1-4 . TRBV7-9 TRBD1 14 CASSPGQGDEKLFF TGTGCCAGCAGCCCCGGACAGGGGGATGAAAAACTGTTTTTT
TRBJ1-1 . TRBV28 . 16 CASSFRSGPLNTEAFF TGTGCCAGCAGTTTCCGGTCAGGTCCATTGAACACTGAAGCTTTCTTT
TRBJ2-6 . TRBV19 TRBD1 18 CASSAMTGKSSGANVLTF TGTGCCAGTAGTGCGATGACAGGGAAGAGCTCTGGGGCCAACGTCCTGACTTTC
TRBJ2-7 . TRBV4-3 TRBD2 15 CASSQGSGSIAEQYF TGCGCCAGCAGCCAAGGAAGCGGGAGCATCGCGGAGCAGTACTTC
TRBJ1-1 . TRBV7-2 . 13 CASSWEGITEAFF TGTGCCAGCAGCTGGGAGGGAATCACTGAAGCTTTCTTT
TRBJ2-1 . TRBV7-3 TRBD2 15 CASSLSGGGYNEQFF TGTGCCAGCAGCCTTAGCGGGGGGGGTTACAATGAGCAGTTCTTC
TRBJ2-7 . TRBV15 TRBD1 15 CATSREGTGVYEQYF TGTGCCACCAGCAGAGAAGGGACAGGGGTTTACGAGCAGTACTTC
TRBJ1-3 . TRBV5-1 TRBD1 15 CASSSQGAGGNTIYF TGCGCCAGCAGCTCCCAGGGGGCTGGCGGAAACACCATATATTTT
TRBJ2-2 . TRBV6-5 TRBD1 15 CASSSRQGLTGELFF TGTGCCAGCAGCTCCCGACAGGGTCTGACCGGGGAGCTGTTTTTT
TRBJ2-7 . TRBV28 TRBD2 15 CASSLGGSLDPEQYF TGTGCCAGCAGTTTGGGGGGGTCGCTAGACCCCGAGCAGTACTTC
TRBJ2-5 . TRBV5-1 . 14 CASSLGQPQETQYF TGCGCCAGCAGCTTGGGACAGCCCCAAGAGACCCAGTACTTC
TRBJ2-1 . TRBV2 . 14 CASSETRLYNEQFF TGTGCCAGCAGTGAGACTAGGCTCTACAATGAGCAGTTCTTC
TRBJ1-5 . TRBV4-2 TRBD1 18 CASSQDPGTGGANQPQHF TGTGCCAGCAGCCAAGACCCCGGGACAGGGGGCGCCAATCAGCCCCAGCATTTT
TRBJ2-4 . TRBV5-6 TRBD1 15 CASSQTTGGGDIQYF TGTGCCAGCAGCCAAACTACAGGGGGTGGGGACATTCAGTACTTC
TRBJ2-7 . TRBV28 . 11 CASSFQYEQYF TGTGCCAGCAGTTTCCAATACGAGCAGTACTTC
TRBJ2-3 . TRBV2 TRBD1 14 CASSEARAQGTQYF TGTGCCAGCAGTGAAGCGAGAGCACAGGGGACGCAGTATTTT
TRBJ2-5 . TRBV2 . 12 CASSRQEETQYF TGTGCCAGCAGTCGACAGGAGGAGACCCAGTACTTC
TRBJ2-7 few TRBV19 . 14 CASSMSSRDYEQYF TGTGCCAGTAGTATGTCTAGCCGCGACTACGAGCAGTACTTC
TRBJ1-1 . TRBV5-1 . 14 CASRLSGLNTEAFF TGCGCCAGCAGGTTGTCAGGGCTAAACACTGAAGCTTTCTTT
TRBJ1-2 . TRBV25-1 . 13 CASSSQGINGYTF TGTGCCAGCAGTTCCCAGGGGATTAATGGCTACACCTTC
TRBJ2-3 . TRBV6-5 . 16 CASSYGPVSPTDTQYF TGTGCCAGCAGTTACGGCCCAGTTTCCCCCACAGATACGCAGTATTTT
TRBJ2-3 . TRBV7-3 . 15 CASSFGGESTDTQYF TGTGCCAGCAGCTTTGGAGGAGAGAGCACAGATACGCAGTATTTT
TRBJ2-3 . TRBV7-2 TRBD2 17 CASSLVVSGSKRDTQYF TGTGCCAGCAGCCTAGTAGTTAGCGGGAGTAAGCGGGATACGCAGTATTTT
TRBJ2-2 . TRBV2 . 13 CASSESLLGELFF TGTGCCAGCAGTGAGTCACTCCTCGGGGAGCTGTTTTTT
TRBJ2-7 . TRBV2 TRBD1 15 CASSTGTGKTYEQYF TGTGCCAGCAGTACCGGGACAGGGAAAACCTACGAGCAGTACTTC